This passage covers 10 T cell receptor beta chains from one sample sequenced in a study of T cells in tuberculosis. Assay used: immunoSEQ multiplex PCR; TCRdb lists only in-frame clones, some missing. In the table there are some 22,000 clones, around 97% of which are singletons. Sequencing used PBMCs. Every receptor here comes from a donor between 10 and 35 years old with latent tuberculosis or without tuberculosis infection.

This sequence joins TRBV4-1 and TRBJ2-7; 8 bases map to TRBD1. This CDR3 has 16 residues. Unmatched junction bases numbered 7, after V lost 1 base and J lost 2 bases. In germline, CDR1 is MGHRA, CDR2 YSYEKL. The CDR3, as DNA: TGCGCCAGCAGCCAAGGAGGGGGGACAGGCGCCTACGAGCAGTACTTC. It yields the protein CASSQGGGTGAYEQYF.

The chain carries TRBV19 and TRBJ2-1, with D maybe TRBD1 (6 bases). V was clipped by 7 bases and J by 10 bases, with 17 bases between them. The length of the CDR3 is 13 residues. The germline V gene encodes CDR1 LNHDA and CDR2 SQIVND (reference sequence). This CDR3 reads CASTDLLDSEQFF. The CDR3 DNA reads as TGTGCCAGTACTGATCTTTTGGACAGCGAGCAGTTCTTC.

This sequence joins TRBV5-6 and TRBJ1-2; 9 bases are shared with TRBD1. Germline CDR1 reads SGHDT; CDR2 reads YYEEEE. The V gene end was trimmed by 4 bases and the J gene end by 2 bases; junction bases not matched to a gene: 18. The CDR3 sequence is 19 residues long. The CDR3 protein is CASSPNPGTGTDLNYGYTF. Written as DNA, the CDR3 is TGTGCCAGCAGCCCCAACCCCGGGACAGGGACCGACCTAAACTATGGCTACACCTTC.

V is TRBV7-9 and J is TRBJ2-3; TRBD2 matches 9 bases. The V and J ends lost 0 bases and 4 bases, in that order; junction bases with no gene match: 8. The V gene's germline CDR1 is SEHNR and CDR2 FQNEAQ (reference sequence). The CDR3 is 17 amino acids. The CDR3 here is CASSLARGSGSPDTQYF. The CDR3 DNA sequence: TGTGCCAGCAGCTTAGCTCGAGGTAGCGGGAGCCCAGATACGCAGTATTTT.

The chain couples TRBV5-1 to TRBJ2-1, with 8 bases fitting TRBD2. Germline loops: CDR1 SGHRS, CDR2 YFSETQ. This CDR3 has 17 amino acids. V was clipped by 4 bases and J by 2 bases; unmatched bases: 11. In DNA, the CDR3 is TGCGCCAGCAGCCCCAGGGGTGCGGGAGGAACCTACAATGAGCAGTTCTTC. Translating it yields CASSPRGAGGTYNEQFF.

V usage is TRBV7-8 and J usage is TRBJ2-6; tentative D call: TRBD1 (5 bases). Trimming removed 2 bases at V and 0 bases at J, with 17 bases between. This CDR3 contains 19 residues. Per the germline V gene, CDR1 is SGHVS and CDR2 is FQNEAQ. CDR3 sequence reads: CASSLLTGPKTSGANVLTF. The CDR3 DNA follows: TGTGCCAGCAGCTTATTAACAGGTCCCAAAACCTCTGGGGCCAACGTCCTGACTTTC.

The CDR3 DNA reads TGTGCCAGCAGCTTAAGACCGGGGACAGGGCAGTTGGAGCAGTACTTC. This encodes CASSLRPGTGQLEQYF. The chain employs TRBV7-9 and TRBJ2-7, with 9 bases aligning to TRBD1. The CDR3 consists of 16 residues. V trimming: 2 bases; J trimming: 7 bases; junction bases outside the gene matches: 12. Per germline, CDR1 SEHNR and CDR2 FQNEAQ (reference sequence).

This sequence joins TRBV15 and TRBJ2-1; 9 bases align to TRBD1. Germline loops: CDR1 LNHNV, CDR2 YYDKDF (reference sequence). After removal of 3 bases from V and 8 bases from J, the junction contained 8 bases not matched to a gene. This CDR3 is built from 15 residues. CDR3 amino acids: CATSSGTGWGDEQFF. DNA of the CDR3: TGTGCCACCAGCAGCGGGACAGGGTGGGGCGATGAGCAGTTCTTC.

This CDR3 is CSARDSSYEQYF. CDR3 DNA: TGCAGCGCCCGGGACAGCTCCTACGAGCAGTACTTC. The J gene is TRBJ2-7, the V gene TRBV29-1; 7 bases line up with TRBD1. The CDR3 runs to 12 residues. Germline V gives CDR1 SQVTM, CDR2 ANQGSEA. V dropped 7 bases and J dropped 0; count of bases not matched to a gene: 3.

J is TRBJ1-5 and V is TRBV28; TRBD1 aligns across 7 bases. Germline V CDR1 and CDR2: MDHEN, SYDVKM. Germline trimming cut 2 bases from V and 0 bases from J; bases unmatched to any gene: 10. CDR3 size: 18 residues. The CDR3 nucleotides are TGTGCCAGCAGTTTAAACCCGGGACAGTCTTATAGCAATCAGCCCCAGCATTTT. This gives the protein CASSLNPGQSYSNQPQHF.